This note documents a single TCR beta chain sequence. Antigen unknown. This CDR3 spans 14 amino acids. Germline V lookup: CDR1 MDHEN, CDR2 SYDVKM. The ends were cut back, 9 bases at V and 7 bases at J, with 19 bases in the middle. Replicate sorted-subset PCRs were loaded with around 200 ng DNA, roughly 33,000 T cell genomes. Produced via immunoSEQ multiplex PCR; TCRdb's table is partial and in-frame only. There are about 380,000 clones in the sample; just over 95% occur only once, and around 0.3% lies in the top ten. This sample stems from a study of shared clonotypes between healthy human individuals. Findings of the study overall: Non-shared clonotypes showed lower generation probabilities than clonotypes common to all four donors.

The chain links TRBV28 to TRBJ2-1; D is perhaps TRBD2 (6 bases). Source material: memory CD8+ T cells sorted from blood. Subset: CD45RO+ cells pooled with CCR7-negative TemRA cells. The source is a young man in good health. CDR3 in amino acids: CASSLATYENEQFF. In DNA, the CDR3 is TGTGCCAGTTCCCTAGCGACCTATGAGAATGAGCAGTTCTTC. Variable domain in full (rest from reference TRBV28 and TRBJ2-1): DVKVTQSSRYLVKRTGEKVFLECVQDMDHENMFWYRQDPGLGLRLIYFSYDVKMKEKGDIPEGYSVSREKKERFSLILESASTNQTSMYLCASSLATYENEQFFGPGTRLTVL.